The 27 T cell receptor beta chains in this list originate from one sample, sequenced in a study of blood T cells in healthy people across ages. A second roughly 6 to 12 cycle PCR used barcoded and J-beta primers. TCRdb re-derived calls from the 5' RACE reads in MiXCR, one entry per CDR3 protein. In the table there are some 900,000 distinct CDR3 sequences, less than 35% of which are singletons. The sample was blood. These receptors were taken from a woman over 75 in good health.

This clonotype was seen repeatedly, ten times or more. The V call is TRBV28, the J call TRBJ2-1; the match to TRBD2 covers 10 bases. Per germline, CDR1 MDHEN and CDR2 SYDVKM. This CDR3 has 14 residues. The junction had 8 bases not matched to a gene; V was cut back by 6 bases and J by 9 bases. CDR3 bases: TGTGCCAGCAGAAGCGGGGGGGCAATATTTGAGCAGTTCTTC. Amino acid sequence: CASRSGGAIFEQFF.

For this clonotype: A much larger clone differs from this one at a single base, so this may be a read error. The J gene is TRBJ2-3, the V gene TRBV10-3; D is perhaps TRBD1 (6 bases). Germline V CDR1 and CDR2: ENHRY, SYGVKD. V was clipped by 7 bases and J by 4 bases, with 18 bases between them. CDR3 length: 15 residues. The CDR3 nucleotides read TGTGCCATCAAAAGGGAGCAGGGGTTCGCAGATACGCAGTATTTT. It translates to CAIKREQGFADTQYF.

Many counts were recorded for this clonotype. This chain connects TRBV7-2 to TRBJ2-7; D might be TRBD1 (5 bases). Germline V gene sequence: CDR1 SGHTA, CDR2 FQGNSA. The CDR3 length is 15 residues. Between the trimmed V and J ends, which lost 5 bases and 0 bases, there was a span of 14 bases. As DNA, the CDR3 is TGTGCCAGCAGCATATCTGGGGCGGTCTCCTACGAGCAGTACTTC. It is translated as CASSISGAVSYEQYF.

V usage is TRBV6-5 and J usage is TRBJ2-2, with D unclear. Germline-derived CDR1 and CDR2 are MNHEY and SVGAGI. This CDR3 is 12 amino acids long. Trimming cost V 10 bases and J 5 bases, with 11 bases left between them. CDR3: CATTKETGELFF. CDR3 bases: TGTGCCACGACGAAGGAGACCGGGGAGCTGTTTTTT.

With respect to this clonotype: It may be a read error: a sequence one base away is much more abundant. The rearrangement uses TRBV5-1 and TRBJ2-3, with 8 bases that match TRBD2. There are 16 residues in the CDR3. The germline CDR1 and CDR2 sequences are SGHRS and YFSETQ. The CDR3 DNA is TGCCCCAGCAGCTTGGACCGGGGGGGTAGCACAGATACGCAGTATTTT. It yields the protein CPSSLDRGGSTDTQYF.

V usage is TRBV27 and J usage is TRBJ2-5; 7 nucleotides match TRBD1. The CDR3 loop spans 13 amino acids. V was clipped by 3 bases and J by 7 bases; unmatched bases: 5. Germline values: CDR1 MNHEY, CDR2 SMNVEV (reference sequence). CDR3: CASSFQRQGTQYF. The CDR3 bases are TGTGCCAGCAGTTTCCAACGACAGGGGACCCAGTACTTC.

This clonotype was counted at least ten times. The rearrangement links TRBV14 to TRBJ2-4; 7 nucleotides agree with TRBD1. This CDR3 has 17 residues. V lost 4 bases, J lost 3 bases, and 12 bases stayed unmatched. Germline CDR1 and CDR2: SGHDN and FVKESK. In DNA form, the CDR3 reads TGTGCCAGCAGCCCAAGACAGGGAACGGCGGTCAAAAACATTCAGTACTTC. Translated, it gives CASSPRQGTAVKNIQYF. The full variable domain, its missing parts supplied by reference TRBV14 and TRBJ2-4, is EAGVTQFPSHSVIEKGQTVTLRCDPISGHDNLYWYRRVMGKEIKFLLHFVKESKQDESGMPNNRFLAERTGGTYSTLKVQPAELEDSGVYFCASSPRQGTAVKNIQYFGAGTRLSVL.

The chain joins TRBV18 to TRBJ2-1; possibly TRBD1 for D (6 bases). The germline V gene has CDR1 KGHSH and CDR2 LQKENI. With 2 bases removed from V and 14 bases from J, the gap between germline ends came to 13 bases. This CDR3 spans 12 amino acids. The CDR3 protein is CASSPEGVSKFF. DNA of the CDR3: TGTGCCAGCTCACCAGAGGGGGTGTCTAAGTTCTTC.

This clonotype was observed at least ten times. Here the CDR3 reads CASSQRDRAVEQYF. The CDR3 coding sequence is TGTGCCAGCAGCCAGCGGGACAGGGCTGTCGAGCAGTACTTC. This sequence joins TRBV6-5 and TRBJ2-7; 9 bases are shared with TRBD1. V dropped 6 bases and J dropped 6; count of bases not matched to a gene: 9. Germline CDR1 MNHEY, CDR2 SVGAGI. This CDR3 has 14 residues.

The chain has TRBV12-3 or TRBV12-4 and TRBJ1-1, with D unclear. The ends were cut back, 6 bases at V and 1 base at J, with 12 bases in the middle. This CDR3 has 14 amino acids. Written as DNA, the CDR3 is TGTGCCAGCAGGGTTCGGGGTTCGAACACTGAAGCTTTCTTT. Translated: CASRVRGSNTEAFF.

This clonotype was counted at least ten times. The CDR3 nucleotides read TGTGCCAGCAGTCTTGGGGCGAACACTGAAGCTTTCTTT. It encodes CASSLGANTEAFF. The rearrangement uses TRBV7-2 and TRBJ1-1; TRBD1 is a possible D gene (5 bases). Per the germline V gene, CDR1 is SGHTA and CDR2 is FQGNSA. This CDR3 region has 13 residues. V shed 6 bases and J shed 1 base, with 9 bases lying between them.

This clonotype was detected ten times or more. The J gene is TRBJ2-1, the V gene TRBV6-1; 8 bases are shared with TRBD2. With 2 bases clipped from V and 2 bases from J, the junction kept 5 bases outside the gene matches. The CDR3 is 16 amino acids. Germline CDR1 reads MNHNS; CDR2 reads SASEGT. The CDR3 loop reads CASSEYGGGAYNEQFF. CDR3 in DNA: TGTGCCAGCAGTGAATACGGGGGGGGCGCCTACAATGAGCAGTTCTTC.

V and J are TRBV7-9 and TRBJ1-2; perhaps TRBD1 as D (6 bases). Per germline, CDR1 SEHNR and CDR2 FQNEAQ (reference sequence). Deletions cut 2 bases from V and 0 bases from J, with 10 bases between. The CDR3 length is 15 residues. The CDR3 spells CASSLSGAANYGYTF. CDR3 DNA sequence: TGTGCCAGCAGCTTATCAGGGGCGGCTAACTATGGCTACACCTTC.

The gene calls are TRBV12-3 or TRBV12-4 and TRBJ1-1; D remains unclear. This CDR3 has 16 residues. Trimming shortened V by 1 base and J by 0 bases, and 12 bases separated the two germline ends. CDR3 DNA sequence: TGTGCCAGCAGTTTAGTTTCCCCAGGCATGAACACTGAAGCTTTCTTT. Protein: CASSLVSPGMNTEAFF.

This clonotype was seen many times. The CDR3 is CATSVQGPYNEQFF. For the CDR3, the DNA is TGTGCCACCAGTGTACAGGGTCCTTACAATGAGCAGTTCTTC. This chain joins TRBV24-1 and TRBJ2-1, with D possibly TRBD1 on 6 matching bases. Germline CDR1 is KGHDR and CDR2 is SFDVKD. The CDR3 is 14 amino acids. The ends were cut back, 5 bases at V and 4 bases at J, with 11 bases in the middle.

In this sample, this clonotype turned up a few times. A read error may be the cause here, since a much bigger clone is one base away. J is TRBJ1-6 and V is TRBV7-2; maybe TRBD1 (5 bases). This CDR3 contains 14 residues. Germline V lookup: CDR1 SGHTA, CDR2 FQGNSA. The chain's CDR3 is CASSPRRGGSPPHF. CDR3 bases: TGTGCCAGCAGCCCCCGGAGGGGCGGTTCACCCCCCCACTTT. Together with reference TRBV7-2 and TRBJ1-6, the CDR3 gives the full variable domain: GAGVSQSPSNKVTEKGKDVELRCDPISGHTALYWYRQSLGQGLEFLIYFQGNSAPDKSGLPSDRFSAERTGGSVSTLTIQRTQQEDSAVYLCASSPRRGGSPPHFGNGTRLTVT.

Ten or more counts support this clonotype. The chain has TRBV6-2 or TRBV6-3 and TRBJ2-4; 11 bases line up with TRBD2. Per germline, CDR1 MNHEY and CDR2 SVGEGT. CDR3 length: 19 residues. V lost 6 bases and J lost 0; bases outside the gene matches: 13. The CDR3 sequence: CASSDPWLAGGLAKNIQYF. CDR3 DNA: TGTGCCAGCAGCGACCCTTGGCTAGCGGGGGGCCTAGCCAAAAACATTCAGTACTTC.

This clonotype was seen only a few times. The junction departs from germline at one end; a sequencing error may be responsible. CDR3 in DNA: TGTGCCAGCAGTTTGAGGTACAGGGGCGCCCCGAACACCGGGGAGCCGTTTTTT. Its translation: CASSLRYRGAPNTGEPFF. The rearrangement joins TRBV12-3 or TRBV12-4 to TRBJ2-2, with 7 positions matching TRBD1. This CDR3 spans 18 amino acids.

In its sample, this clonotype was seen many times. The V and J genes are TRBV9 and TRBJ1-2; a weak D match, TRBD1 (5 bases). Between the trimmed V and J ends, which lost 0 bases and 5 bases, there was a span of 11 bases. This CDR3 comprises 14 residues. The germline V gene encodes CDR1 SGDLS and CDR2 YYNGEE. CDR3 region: CASSVGGGPYGYTF. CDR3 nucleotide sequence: TGTGCCAGCAGCGTAGGGGGCGGTCCTTATGGCTACACCTTC.

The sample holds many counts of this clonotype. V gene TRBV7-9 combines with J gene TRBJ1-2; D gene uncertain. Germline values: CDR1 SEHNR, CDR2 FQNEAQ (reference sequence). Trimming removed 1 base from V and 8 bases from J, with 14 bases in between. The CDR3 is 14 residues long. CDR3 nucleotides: TGTGCCAGCAGCTTAGTTTCCCTCGCGGGGGGCTACACCTTC. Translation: CASSLVSLAGGYTF.

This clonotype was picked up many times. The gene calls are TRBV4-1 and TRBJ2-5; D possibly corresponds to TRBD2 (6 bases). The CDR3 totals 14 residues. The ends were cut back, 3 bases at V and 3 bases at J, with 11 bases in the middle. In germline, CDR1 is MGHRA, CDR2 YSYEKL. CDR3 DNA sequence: TGCGCCAGCAGCCATCCGGGGGTGGAAGAGACCCAGTACTTC. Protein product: CASSHPGVEETQYF.

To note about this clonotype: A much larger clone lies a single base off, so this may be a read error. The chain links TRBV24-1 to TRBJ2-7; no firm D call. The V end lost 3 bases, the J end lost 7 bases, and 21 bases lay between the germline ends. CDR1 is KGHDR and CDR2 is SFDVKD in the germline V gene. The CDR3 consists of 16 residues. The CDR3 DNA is TGTGCCACCAGTGATCCCGGCCGAACTTCTACGAATGAGCAGTACTTC. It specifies CATSDPGRTSTNEQYF.

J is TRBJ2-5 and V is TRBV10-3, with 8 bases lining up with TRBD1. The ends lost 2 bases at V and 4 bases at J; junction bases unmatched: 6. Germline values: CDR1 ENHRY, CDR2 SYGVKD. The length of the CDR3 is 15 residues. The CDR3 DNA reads TGTGCCATCAGTGAGGACAGGGGACGGGGAGAGACCCAGTACTTC. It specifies CAISEDRGRGETQYF.

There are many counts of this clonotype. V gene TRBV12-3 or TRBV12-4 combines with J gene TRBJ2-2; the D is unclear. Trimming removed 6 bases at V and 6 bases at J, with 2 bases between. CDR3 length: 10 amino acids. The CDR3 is CASSAGELFF. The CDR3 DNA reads TGTGCCAGCAGCGCCGGGGAGCTGTTTTTT.

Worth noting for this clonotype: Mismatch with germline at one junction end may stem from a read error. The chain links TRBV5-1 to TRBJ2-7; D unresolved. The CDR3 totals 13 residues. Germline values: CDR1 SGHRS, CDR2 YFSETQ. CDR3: CVSSPGDSYEQYF. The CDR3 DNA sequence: TGCGTCAGCAGCCCAGGCGACTCCTACGAGCAGTACTTC.

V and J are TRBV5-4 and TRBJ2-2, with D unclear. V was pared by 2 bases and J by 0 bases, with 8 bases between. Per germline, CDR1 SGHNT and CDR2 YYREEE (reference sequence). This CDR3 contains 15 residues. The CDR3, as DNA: TGTGCCAGCAGCTTTGCAGGAGCGAACACCGGGGAGCTGTTTTTT. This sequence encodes CASSFAGANTGELFF.

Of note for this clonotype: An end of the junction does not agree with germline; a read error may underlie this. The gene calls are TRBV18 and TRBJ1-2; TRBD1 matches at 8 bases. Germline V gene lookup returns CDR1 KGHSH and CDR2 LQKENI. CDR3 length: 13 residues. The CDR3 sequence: CVSSRGQDYGYTF. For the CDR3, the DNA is TGTGTCAGCTCGCGGGGACAGGACTATGGCTACACCTTC.